These 27 T cell receptor beta chains came from one sample sequenced in a study of T cells in Graves' hyperthyroidism and ophthalmopathy. TCR beta CDR3 regions were amplified from RNA. A set of HTBI primers served as the primers for a first-round RT-PCR of the TCR CDR3. In TCRdb, the multiplex PCR reads were re-called with MiXCR into one record per CDR3 protein. This sample carries more than 300,000 distinct CDR3 sequences, roughly 13% of them seen once, and the ten largest clones take 9.2%. Sequencing used blood. Every receptor here comes from a woman in her late teens or twenties with Graves' hyperthyroidism.

Ten or more counts support this clonotype. The chain has TRBV13 and TRBJ2-1, with D perhaps matching TRBD2 (7 bases). The germline gives CDR1 PRHDT, CDR2 FYEKMQ (reference sequence). Trimming left V 6 bases short and J 0 bases short, with 21 bases between. The CDR3 sequence is 18 residues long. CDR3 nucleotides: TGTGCCAGCAGAGAGAATCGGGGGGCCTATAGCTCCTACAATGAGCAGTTCTTC. Protein sequence: CASRENRGAYSSYNEQFF.

This clonotype showed up many times. V is TRBV27 and J is TRBJ2-1; maybe TRBD1 (5 bases). The CDR3 is 18 amino acids. Germline assignment: CDR1 MNHEY and CDR2 SMNVEV (reference sequence). Trimming took off 0 bases at V and 4 bases at J, with 19 bases between the two ends. CDR3 coding DNA: TGTGCCAGCAGTTTATCTGGTCCCTCCCCTAGGGGTTACAATGAGCAGTTCTTC. Translating gives CASSLSGPSPRGYNEQFF.

This clonotype has ten or more counts. The chain links TRBV12-3 or TRBV12-4 to TRBJ1-4, with TRBD1 matching 9 bases. This CDR3 has 15 amino acids. J gave up 8 bases and V 1 base, and 5 bases lay outside the gene matches. The chain's CDR3 is CASSLGGTGSEKLFF. The CDR3 DNA sequence: TGTGCCAGCAGTTTAGGGGGGACAGGGTCCGAAAAACTGTTTTTT.

This clonotype came up a few times. The chain joins TRBV25-1 to TRBJ2-4, with TRBD1 matching 7 bases. With 4 bases clipped from V and 5 bases from J, the junction kept 5 bases outside the gene matches. Per the germline V gene, CDR1 is MGHDK and CDR2 is SYGVNS. There are 14 residues in the CDR3. The CDR3 spells CASSGGTEENIQYF. CDR3 bases: TGTGCCAGCAGTGGGGGGACAGAAGAAAACATTCAGTACTTC.

The V gene is TRBV19, the J gene TRBJ1-6; a weak D match, TRBD1 (6 bases). CDR1 is LNHDA and CDR2 is SQIVND in the germline V gene (reference sequence). The CDR3 runs to 14 residues. V lost 3 bases and J 10 bases, leaving 13 bases between the germline ends. CDR3 nucleotide sequence: TGTGCCAGTAGTATGGCCAGGGGTGAGTCACCCCTCCACTTT. Its protein product is CASSMARGESPLHF.

There are many counts of this clonotype. The V call is TRBV7-2, the J call TRBJ2-2, with 10 nucleotides matching TRBD2. The CDR3 has 15 residues. Germline V gene data show CDR1 as SGHTA and CDR2 as FQGNSA. The J segment lost 5 bases and the V segment lost 5 bases, leaving 5 bases of the junction unmatched. Here the CDR3 reads CASSPLAGGTGELFF. CDR3 coding DNA: TGTGCCAGCAGCCCTTTAGCGGGAGGAACCGGGGAGCTGTTTTTT.

The table lists this clonotype with many counts. This chain links TRBV12-3 or TRBV12-4 with TRBJ2-3; no reliable D call. V was clipped by 4 bases and J by 2 bases, with 10 bases between them. This CDR3 region has 14 residues. The CDR3 bases are TGTGCCAGCAGTTATCGACTTTCCACAGATACGCAGTATTTT. Encoded protein: CASSYRLSTDTQYF.

The genes are TRBV4-2 and TRBJ1-2; D may be TRBD1 (5 bases). CDR1 and CDR2 from the germline V gene are LGHNA and YNFKEQ. V shed 0 bases and J shed 6 bases, with 8 bases lying between them. CDR3 length equals 13 residues. The CDR3 bases are TGTGCCAGCAGCCAAGATTTAGGGGATGGCTACACCTTC. Translating it yields CASSQDLGDGYTF.

Ten or more counts support this clonotype. The V call is TRBV7-9, the J call TRBJ2-5; D is perhaps TRBD2 (6 bases). Trimming pared 4 bases from V and 1 base from J, leaving 7 bases between. The CDR3 has 13 amino acids. Germline assignment: CDR1 SEHNR and CDR2 FQNEAQ (reference sequence). As DNA, the CDR3 is TGTGCCAGCAGCTGGGGGGTCCAAGAGACCCAGTACTTC. This encodes CASSWGVQETQYF. Full variable domain (rest looked up from reference TRBV7-9 and TRBJ2-5): DTGVSQNPRHKITKRGQNVTFRCDPISEHNRLYWYRQTLGQGPEFLTYFQNEAQLEKSRLLSDRFSAERPKGSFSTLEIQRTEQGDSAMYLCASSWGVQETQYFGPGTRLLVL.

This clonotype was recorded at least ten times. The chain employs TRBV12-3 or TRBV12-4 and TRBJ2-5; D is unclear. The CDR3 is made up of 12 amino acids. The ends were cut back, 2 bases at V and 7 bases at J, with 8 bases in the middle. CDR3 amino acids: CASSLIMTTQYF. Here the CDR3 DNA reads TGTGCCAGCAGTTTAATTATGACGACCCAGTACTTC.

This clonotype came up a few times. This clone may be a read error of a much larger clone one base away. The J gene is TRBJ2-7, the V gene TRBV6-1, with 7 bases identical to TRBD2. Trimming removed 6 bases from V and 4 bases from J; junction bases left unmatched: 12. CDR3 length equals 15 residues. The germline CDR1 and CDR2 sequences are MNHNS and SASEGT. Written as DNA, the CDR3 is TGTGCCAGCAGCGCCATGGGGCCAGCGGGATACGAGCAGTACTTC. Protein product: CASSAMGPAGYEQYF.

This clonotype was detected only a few times. The gene calls are TRBV13 and TRBJ2-7, with TRBD1 as a possible D gene (6 bases). Trimming cost V 8 bases and J 1 base, with 15 bases left between them. Germline assignment: CDR1 PRHDT and CDR2 FYEKMQ (reference sequence). The CDR3 loop spans 14 amino acids. CDR3 DNA sequence: TGTGCCAGCTTTATCCGGGACATATCCTACGAGCAGTACTTC. Its translation: CASFIRDISYEQYF.

This clonotype showed up many times. The chain uses TRBV20-1 and TRBJ2-1, with TRBD1 as a possible D gene (6 bases). There are 13 residues in the CDR3. The germline gives CDR1 DFQATT, CDR2 SNEGSKA (reference sequence). V lost 6 bases to trimming and J lost 4 bases, with 13 bases between them. CDR3 protein: CSASGTNYNEQFF. DNA for the CDR3: TGCAGTGCATCCGGGACAAATTACAATGAGCAGTTCTTC.

The rearrangement joins TRBV6-1 to TRBJ2-7, with TRBD1 as a possible D gene (5 bases). CDR1 is MNHNS, CDR2 SASEGT, per germline. Trimming stripped 2 bases from V and 2 bases from J, with 13 bases between. CDR3 length: 15 amino acids. The DNA of the CDR3 is TGTGCCAGCAGTGAAATGAGACAGCACACCTACGAGCAGTACTTC. Amino acids: CASSEMRQHTYEQYF.

This clonotype was found many times. The rearrangement uses TRBV2 and TRBJ1-6; D is undetermined. The V end lost 7 bases, the J end lost 3 bases, and 16 bases lay between the germline ends. Germline V gene lookup returns CDR1 SNHLY and CDR2 FYNNEI. The CDR3 is 16 amino acids. The CDR3 sequence is CASTLRSINYNSPLHF. CDR3 nucleotide sequence: TGTGCCAGCACCCTAAGATCCATTAACTATAATTCACCCCTCCACTTT.

This clonotype was seen at least ten times. J is TRBJ2-7 and V is TRBV20-1, with 7 bases fitting TRBD1. Germline-derived CDR1 and CDR2 are DFQATT and SNEGSKA (reference sequence). The CDR3 totals 15 residues. The junction had 10 bases not matched to a gene; V was cut back by 5 bases and J by 0 bases. CDR3 bases: TGCAGTGCTCAAAGGGGGCGGACTGTCTCCTACGAGCAGTACTTC. Its translation: CSAQRGRTVSYEQYF.

This clonotype has just a few counts. This chain links TRBV19 with TRBJ2-7, with 8 bases fitting TRBD1. The CDR3 extends over 16 amino acids. CDR1 is LNHDA, CDR2 SQIVND, per germline (reference sequence). J was trimmed by 4 bases and V by 3 bases; bases with no gene match: 11. DNA of the CDR3: TGTGCCAGTAGTATCCCTAGGACAGGGATATTTTACGAGCAGTACTTC. It specifies CASSIPRTGIFYEQYF.

This clonotype was counted at least ten times. The J gene is TRBJ2-1, the V gene TRBV6-1, with D perhaps given as TRBD1 or TRBD2 (5 bases each). V was trimmed by 6 bases and J by 6 bases, leaving 18 bases between them. Germline CDR1 and CDR2: MNHNS and SASEGT. The CDR3 consists of 15 residues. The CDR3 nucleotides are TGTGCCAGCAGGCCCGGGACCCCTGGGGGCAATGAGCAGTTCTTC. Protein sequence: CASRPGTPGGNEQFF.

The table lists this clonotype with many counts. The chain carries TRBV4-1 and TRBJ2-1, with 11 bases aligning to TRBD2. CDR1 and CDR2 from the germline V gene are MGHRA and YSYEKL. J lost 2 bases, V lost 5 bases, and 8 bases had no gene match. The CDR3 spans 17 residues. This chain's CDR3 is CASSKRLAGFTYNEQFF. In DNA, the CDR3 is TGCGCCAGCAGCAAACGACTAGCGGGATTTACCTACAATGAGCAGTTCTTC.

V usage is TRBV20-1 and J usage is TRBJ2-3; 11 bases agree with TRBD2. The CDR3 spans 14 residues. J lost 2 bases, V lost 5 bases, and 3 bases had no gene match. Looked up from germline, CDR1 is DFQATT and CDR2 is SNEGSKA (reference sequence). The CDR3 DNA is TGCAGTGCTGGGACTAGCGGATACACAGATACGCAGTATTTT. Amino acid sequence: CSAGTSGYTDTQYF.

This clonotype has at least ten counts. This sequence joins TRBV2 and TRBJ2-1; D may be TRBD1 (6 bases). CDR1 is SNHLY and CDR2 is FYNNEI in the germline V gene. Trimming left V 5 bases short and J 12 bases short, with 14 bases between. This CDR3 spans 12 amino acids. CDR3 sequence reads: CASSWTAQMQFF. The CDR3 DNA is TGTGCCAGCAGTTGGACAGCCCAAATGCAGTTCTTC.

This clonotype was detected ten times or more. This chain connects TRBV7-3 to TRBJ2-7, with D maybe TRBD1 (5 bases). V lost 3 bases, J lost 6 bases, and 12 bases lay in between. Germline CDR1 is SGHTA and CDR2 is FQGTGA. The CDR3 runs 13 residues. CDR3 nucleotide sequence: TGTGCCAGCAGCTTGGGGATGGGGCGCGAGCAGTACTTC. Amino acid sequence: CASSLGMGREQYF.

This clonotype was observed a handful of times. V and J are TRBV20-1 and TRBJ2-2, with 10 positions matching TRBD2. V shed 0 bases, J shed 4 bases, and the junction held 5 bases outside the gene matches. Germline V gene sequence: CDR1 DFQATT, CDR2 SNEGSKA (reference sequence). The CDR3 length is 16 residues. The CDR3 sequence: CSARDPLAGATGELFF. The CDR3 DNA follows: TGCAGTGCTAGAGACCCCCTAGCGGGAGCCACCGGGGAGCTGTTTTTT.

This clonotype was counted at least ten times. This chain uses TRBV27 with TRBJ1-2; D is perhaps TRBD1 (6 bases). Germline V CDR1 and CDR2: MNHEY, SMNVEV (reference sequence). The CDR3 contains 13 residues. Trimming took 6 bases from V and 4 from J, leaving 12 bases between them. In nucleotides, the CDR3 is TGTGCCAGCAGACGCGGGACATCCTATGGCTACACCTTC. Its protein is CASRRGTSYGYTF.

This clonotype appeared many times. Here the CDR3 reads CATSVRDPGELFF. The CDR3 DNA reads TGTGCCACCAGTGTCCGGGACCCCGGGGAGCTGTTTTTT. This chain connects TRBV24-1 to TRBJ2-2; possibly TRBD1 or TRBD2 for D (5 bases each). Germline V gives CDR1 KGHDR, CDR2 SFDVKD. V was cut by 5 bases and J by 6 bases, with 9 bases left in between. The CDR3 length is 13 residues.

There are many counts of this clonotype. This CDR3 is CASKSGVLSYEQYF. Here the CDR3 DNA reads TGTGCCAGCAAAAGCGGGGTGCTCTCCTACGAGCAGTACTTC. The chain recombines TRBV2 with TRBJ2-7; the match to TRBD2 covers 7 bases. CDR1 is SNHLY, CDR2 FYNNEI, per germline. V was pared by 7 bases and J by 0 bases, with 6 bases of the junction left unmatched. The CDR3 covers 14 residues.

The rearrangement joins TRBV11-2 to TRBJ2-6; possible D gene TRBD2, 6 bases. V shed 6 bases and J shed 2 bases, with 23 bases lying between them. The CDR3 consists of 19 residues. Germline CDR1 SGHAT, CDR2 FQNNGV. For the CDR3, the DNA is TGTGCCAGCAGACACATAGTGGCAGGGAGGTATCCTGGGGCCAACGTCCTGACTTTC. Translation gives CASRHIVAGRYPGANVLTF.